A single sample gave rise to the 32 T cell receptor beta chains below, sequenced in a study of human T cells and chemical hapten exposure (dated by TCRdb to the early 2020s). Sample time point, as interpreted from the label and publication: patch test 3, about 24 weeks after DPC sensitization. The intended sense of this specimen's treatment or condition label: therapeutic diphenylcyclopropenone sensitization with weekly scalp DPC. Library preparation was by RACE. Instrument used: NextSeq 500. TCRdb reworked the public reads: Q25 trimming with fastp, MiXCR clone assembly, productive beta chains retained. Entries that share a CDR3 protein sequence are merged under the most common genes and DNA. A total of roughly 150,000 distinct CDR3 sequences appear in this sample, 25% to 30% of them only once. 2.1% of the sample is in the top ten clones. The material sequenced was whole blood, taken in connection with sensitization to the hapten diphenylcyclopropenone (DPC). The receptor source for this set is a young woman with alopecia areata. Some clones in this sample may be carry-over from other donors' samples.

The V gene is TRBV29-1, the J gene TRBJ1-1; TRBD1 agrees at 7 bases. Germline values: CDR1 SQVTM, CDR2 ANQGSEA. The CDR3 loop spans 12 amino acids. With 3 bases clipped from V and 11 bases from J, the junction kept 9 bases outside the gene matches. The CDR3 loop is CSVERTGGTAFF. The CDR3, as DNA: TGCAGCGTTGAGAGGACAGGCGGGACGGCTTTCTTT.

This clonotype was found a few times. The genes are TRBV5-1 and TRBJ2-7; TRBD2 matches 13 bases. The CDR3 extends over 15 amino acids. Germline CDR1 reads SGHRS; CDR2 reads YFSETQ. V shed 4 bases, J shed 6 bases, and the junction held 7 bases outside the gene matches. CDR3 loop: CASSPRLAGGGEQYF. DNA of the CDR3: TGCGCCAGCAGCCCACGACTAGCGGGGGGCGGCGAGCAGTACTTC.

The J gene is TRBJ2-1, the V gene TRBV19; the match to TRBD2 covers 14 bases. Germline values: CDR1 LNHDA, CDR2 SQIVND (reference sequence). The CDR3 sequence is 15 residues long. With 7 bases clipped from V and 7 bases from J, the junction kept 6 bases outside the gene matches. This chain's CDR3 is CASMKGLAGVNEQFF. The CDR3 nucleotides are TGTGCCAGTATGAAGGGACTAGCGGGAGTAAATGAGCAGTTCTTC.

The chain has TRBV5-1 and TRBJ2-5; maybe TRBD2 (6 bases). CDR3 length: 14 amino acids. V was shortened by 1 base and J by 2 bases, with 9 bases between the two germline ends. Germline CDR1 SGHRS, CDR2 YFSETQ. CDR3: CASSLMGLQETQYF. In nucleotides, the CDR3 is TGCGCCAGCAGCTTGATGGGACTGCAAGAGACCCAGTACTTC.

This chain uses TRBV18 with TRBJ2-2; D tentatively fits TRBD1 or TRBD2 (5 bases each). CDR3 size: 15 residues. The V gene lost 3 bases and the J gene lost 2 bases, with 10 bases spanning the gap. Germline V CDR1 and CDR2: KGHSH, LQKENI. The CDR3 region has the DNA TGTGCCAGCTCACCGACTCGGGGCAACACCGGGGAGCTGTTTTTT. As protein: CASSPTRGNTGELFF.

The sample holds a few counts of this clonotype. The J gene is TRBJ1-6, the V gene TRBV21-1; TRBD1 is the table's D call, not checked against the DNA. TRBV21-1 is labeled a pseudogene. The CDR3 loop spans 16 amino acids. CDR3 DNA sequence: TGTGCCAGCAGCGAGGACAGGGGACTACTTAATTCACCCCTCCACTTT. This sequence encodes CASSEDRGLLNSPLHF.

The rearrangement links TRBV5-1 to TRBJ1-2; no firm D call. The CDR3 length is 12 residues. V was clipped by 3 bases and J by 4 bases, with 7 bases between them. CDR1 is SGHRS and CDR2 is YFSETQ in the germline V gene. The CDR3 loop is CASSSAGYGYTF. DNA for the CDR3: TGCGCCAGCAGCTCCGCCGGCTATGGCTACACCTTC.

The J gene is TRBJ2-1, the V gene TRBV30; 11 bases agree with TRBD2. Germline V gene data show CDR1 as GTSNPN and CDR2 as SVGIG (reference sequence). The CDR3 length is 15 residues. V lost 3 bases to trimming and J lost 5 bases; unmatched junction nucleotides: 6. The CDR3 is CAWSLPGLADNEQFF. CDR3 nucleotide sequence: TGTGCCTGGAGCCTACCGGGACTAGCGGACAATGAGCAGTTCTTC.

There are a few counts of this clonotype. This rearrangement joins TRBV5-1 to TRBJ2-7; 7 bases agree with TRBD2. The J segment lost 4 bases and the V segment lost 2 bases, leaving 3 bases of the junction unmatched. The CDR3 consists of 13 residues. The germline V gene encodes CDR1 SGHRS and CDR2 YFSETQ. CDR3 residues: CASSLLAGYEQYF. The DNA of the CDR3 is TGCGCCAGCAGCTTATTAGCGGGTTACGAGCAGTACTTC.

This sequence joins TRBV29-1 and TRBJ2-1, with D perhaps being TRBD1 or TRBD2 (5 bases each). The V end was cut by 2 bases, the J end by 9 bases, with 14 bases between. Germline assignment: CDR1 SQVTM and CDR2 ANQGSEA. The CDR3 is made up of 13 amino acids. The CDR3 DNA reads TGCAGCGTTGAACTCTCGGGGCTTCCTGAGCAGTTCTTC. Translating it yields CSVELSGLPEQFF.

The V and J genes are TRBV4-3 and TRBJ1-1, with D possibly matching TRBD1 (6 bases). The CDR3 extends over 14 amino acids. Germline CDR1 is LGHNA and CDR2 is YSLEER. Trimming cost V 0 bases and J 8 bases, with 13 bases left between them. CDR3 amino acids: CASSQEGGFLEAFF. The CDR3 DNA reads TGCGCCAGCAGCCAAGAAGGGGGTTTTTTAGAAGCTTTCTTT.

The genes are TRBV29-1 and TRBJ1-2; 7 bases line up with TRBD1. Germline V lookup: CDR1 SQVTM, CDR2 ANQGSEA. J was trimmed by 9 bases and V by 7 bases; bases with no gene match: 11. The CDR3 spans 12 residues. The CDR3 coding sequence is TGCAGCGGTTCCACAGGGGAGAGGAGCTACACCTTC. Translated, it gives CSGSTGERSYTF.

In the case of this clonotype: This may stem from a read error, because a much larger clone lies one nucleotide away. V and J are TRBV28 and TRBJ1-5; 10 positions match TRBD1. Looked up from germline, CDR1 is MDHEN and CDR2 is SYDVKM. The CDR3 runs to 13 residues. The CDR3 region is CASGGQGSKPRHF. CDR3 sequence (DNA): TGTGCCAGCGGGGGACAGGGGTCGAAGCCCCGGCATTTT.

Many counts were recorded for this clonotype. This CDR3 is CASSLQGSSYNEQFF. The DNA for the CDR3 is TGCGCCAGCAGCCTACAGGGAAGCTCCTACAATGAGCAGTTCTTC. The chain links TRBV4-1 to TRBJ2-1; D might be TRBD1 (6 bases). Germline V gene lookup returns CDR1 MGHRA and CDR2 YSYEKL. V was shortened by 4 bases and J by 0 bases, with 10 bases between the two germline ends. The CDR3 is made up of 15 amino acids.

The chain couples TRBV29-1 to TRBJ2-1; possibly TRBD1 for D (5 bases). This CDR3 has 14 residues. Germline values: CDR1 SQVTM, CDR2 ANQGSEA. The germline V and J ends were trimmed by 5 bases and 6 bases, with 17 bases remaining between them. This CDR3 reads CSVYLLQEINEQFF. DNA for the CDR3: TGCAGCGTTTACCTATTACAGGAGATCAATGAGCAGTTCTTC.

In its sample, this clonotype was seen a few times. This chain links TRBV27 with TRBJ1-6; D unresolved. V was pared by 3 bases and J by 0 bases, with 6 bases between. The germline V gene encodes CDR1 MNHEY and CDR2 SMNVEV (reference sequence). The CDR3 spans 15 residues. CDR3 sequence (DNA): TGTGCCAGCAGTTTGCTGAGCTCCTATAATTCACCCCTCCACTTT. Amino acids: CASSLLSSYNSPLHF.

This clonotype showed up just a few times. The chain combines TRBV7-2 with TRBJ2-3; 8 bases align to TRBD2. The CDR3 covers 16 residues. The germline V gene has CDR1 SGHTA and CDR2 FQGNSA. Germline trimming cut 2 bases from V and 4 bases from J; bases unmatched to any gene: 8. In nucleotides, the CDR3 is TGTGCCAGCAGCTTATTGGCCGGGGGGGCCGCAGATACGCAGTATTTT. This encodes CASSLLAGGAADTQYF.

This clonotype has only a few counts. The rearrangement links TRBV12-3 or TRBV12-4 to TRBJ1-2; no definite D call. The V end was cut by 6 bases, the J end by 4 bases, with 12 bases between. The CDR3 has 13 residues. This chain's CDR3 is CASSPVLPYGYTF. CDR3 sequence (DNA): TGTGCCAGCAGCCCGGTTCTCCCCTATGGCTACACCTTC.

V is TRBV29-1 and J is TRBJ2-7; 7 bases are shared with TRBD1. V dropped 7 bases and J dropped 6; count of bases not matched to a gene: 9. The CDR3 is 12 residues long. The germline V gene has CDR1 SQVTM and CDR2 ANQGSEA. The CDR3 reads CSARQGYSEQYF. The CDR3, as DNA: TGCAGCGCCAGACAGGGCTACTCCGAGCAGTACTTC.

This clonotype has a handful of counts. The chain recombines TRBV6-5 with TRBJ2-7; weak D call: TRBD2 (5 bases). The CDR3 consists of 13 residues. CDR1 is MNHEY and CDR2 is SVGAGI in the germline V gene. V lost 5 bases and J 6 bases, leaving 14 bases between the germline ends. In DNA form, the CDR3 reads TGTGCCAGCAGTCTTCCGGGGTCCGGCGAGCAGTACTTC. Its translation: CASSLPGSGEQYF.

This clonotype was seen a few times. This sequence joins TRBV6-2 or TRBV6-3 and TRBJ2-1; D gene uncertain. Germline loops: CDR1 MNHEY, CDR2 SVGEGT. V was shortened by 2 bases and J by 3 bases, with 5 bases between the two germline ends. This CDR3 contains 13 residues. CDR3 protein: CASSYESYNEQFF. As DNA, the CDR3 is TGTGCCAGCAGTTACGAAAGCTACAATGAGCAGTTCTTC.

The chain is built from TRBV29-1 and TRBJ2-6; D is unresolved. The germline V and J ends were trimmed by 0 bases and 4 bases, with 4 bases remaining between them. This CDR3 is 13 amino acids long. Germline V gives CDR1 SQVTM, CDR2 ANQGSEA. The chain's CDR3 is CSVEEPGANVLTF. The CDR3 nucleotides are TGCAGCGTTGAAGAACCCGGGGCCAACGTCCTGACTTTC. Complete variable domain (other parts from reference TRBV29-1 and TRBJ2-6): SAVISQKPSRDICQRGTSLTIQCQVDSQVTMMFWYRQQPGQSLTLIATANQGSEATYESGFVIDKFPISRPNLTFSTLTVSNMSPEDSSIYLCSVEEPGANVLTFGAGSRLTVL.

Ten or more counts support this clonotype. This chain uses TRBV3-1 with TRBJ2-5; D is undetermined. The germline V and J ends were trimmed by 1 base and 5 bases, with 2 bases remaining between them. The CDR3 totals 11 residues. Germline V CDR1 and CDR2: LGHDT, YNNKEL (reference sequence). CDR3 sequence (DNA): TGTGCCAGCAGCCAAGCGGAGACCCAGTACTTC. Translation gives CASSQAETQYF.

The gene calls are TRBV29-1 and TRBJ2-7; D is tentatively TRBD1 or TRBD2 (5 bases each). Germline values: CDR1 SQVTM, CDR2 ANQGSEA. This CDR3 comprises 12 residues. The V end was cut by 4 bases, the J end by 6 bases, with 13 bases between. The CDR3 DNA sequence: TGCAGCGTTGTTCAAGGGACGGTCGAGCAGTACTTC. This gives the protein CSVVQGTVEQYF.

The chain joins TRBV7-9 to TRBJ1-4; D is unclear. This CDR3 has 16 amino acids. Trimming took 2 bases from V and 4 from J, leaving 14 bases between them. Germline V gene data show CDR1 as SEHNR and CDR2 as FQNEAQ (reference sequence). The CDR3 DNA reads TGTGCCAGCAGCTTATATTCGGCGGGCGGTAATGAAAAACTGTTTTTT. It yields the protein CASSLYSAGGNEKLFF. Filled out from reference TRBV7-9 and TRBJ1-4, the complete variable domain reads DTGVSQNPRHKITKRGQNVTFRCDPISEHNRLYWYRQTLGQGPEFLTYFQNEAQLEKSRLLSDRFSAERPKGSFSTLEIQRTEQGDSAMYLCASSLYSAGGNEKLFFGSGTQLSVL.

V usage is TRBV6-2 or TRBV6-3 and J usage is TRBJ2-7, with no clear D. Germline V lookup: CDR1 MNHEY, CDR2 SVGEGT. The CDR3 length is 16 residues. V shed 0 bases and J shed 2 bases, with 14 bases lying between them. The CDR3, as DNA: TGTGCCAGCAGTTACTCTCACCGCGGAGATCCCTACGAGCAGTACTTC. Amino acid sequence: CASSYSHRGDPYEQYF.

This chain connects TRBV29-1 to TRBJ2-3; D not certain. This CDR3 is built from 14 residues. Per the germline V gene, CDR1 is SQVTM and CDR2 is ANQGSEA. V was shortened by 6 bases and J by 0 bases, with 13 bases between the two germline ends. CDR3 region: CSVDLETSTDTQYF. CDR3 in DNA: TGCAGCGTAGATCTAGAAACTAGCACAGATACGCAGTATTTT.

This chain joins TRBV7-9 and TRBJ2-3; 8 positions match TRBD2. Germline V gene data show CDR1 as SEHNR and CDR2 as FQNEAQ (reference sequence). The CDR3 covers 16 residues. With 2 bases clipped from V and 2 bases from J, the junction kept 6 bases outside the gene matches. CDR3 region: CASSLILAEDTDTQYF. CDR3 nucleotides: TGTGCCAGCAGCTTAATACTAGCGGAGGACACAGATACGCAGTATTTT.

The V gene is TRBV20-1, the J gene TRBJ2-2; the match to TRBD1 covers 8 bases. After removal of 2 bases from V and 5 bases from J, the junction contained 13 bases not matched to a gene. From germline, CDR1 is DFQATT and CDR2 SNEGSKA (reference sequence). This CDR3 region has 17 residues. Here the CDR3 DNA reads TGCAGTGCTAGACAGGGGCTACGACAGGGGCGTACCGGGGAGCTGTTTTTT. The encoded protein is CSARQGLRQGRTGELFF.

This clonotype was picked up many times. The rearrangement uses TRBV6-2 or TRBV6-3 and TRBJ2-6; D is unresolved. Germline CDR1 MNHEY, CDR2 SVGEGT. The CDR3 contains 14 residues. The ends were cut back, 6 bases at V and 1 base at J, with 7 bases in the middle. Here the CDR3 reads CASSVDSGANVLTF. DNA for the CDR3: TGTGCCAGCAGCGTCGATTCTGGGGCCAACGTCCTGACTTTC.

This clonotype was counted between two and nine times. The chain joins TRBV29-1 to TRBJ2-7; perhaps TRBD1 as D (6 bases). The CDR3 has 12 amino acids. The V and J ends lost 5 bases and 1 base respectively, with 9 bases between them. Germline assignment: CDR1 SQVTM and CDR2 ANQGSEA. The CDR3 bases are TGCAGCGTTCTAGGACAGTCCTACGAGCAGTACTTC. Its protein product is CSVLGQSYEQYF.

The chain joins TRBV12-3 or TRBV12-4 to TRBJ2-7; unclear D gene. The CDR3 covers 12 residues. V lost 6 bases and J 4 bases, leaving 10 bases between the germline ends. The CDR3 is CASSSRTYEQYF. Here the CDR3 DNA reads TGTGCCAGCAGCTCCCGGACGTACGAGCAGTACTTC.